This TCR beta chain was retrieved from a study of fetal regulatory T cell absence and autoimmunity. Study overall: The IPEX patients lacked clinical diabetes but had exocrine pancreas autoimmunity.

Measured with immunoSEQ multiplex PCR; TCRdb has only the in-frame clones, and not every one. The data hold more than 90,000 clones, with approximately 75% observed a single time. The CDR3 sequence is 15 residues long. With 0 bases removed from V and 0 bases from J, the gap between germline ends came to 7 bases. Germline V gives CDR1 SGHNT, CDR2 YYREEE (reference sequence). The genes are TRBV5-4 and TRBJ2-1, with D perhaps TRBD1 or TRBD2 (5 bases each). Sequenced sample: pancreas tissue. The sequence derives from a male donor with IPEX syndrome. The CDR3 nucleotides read TGTGCCAGCAGCTTGGGGGGGAGCTCCTACAATGAGCAGTTCTTC. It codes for CASSLGGSSYNEQFF. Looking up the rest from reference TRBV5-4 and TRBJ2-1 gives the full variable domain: ETGVTQSPTHLIKTRGQQVTLRCSSQSGHNTVSWYQQALGQGPQFIFQYYREEENGRGNFPPRFSGLQFPNYSSELNVNALELDDSALYLCASSLGGSSYNEQFFGPGTRLTVL.